The TCR beta chain described here comes from a study of blood T cell repertoires in COVID-19. The wider study: The samples span acute and convalescent COVID-19 from the United States, Italy and Spain.

With 3 bases removed from V and 4 bases from J, the gap between germline ends came to 13 bases. Germline CDR1 and CDR2: SGDLS and YYNGEE. The CDR3 spans 14 residues. In the original processing: Amplifying reference gene primers gave estimates of nucleated cell counts. Sequencing was performed with immunoSEQ multiplex PCR; in TCRdb, only in-frame clones are kept and a portion is missing. For V, J and clone size, that table is used; D and trimming come from the DNA. The data contain around 70,000 clones, more than 90% of them singletons. The clonotype was recovered from a human donor in a cohort sampled during active COVID-19. The J gene is TRBJ1-1, the V gene TRBV9; D gene uncertain. The sequencing sample was made of peripheral blood. The CDR3 reads CASSEAGRSTEAFF. In nucleotides, the CDR3 is TGTGCCAGCAGCGAGGCGGGGAGGAGCACTGAAGCTTTCTTT.